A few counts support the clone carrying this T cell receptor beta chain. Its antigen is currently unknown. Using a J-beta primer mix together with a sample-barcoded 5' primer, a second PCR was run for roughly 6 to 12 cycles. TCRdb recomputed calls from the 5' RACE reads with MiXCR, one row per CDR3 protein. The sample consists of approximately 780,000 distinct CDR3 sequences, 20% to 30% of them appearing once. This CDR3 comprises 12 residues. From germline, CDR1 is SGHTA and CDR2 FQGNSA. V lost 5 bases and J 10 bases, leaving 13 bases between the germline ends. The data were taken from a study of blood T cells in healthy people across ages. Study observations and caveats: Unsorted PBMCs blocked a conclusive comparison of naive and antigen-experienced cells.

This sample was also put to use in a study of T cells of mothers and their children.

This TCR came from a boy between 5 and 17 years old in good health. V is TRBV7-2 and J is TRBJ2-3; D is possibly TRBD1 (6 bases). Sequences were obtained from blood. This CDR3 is CASSPRTASQYF. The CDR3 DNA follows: TGTGCCAGCAGCCCGCGGACAGCCTCGCAGTATTTT. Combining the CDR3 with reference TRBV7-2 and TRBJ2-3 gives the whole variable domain GAGVSQSPSNKVTEKGKDVELRCDPISGHTALYWYRQSLGQGLEFLIYFQGNSAPDKSGLPSDRFSAERTGGSVSTLTIQRTQQEDSAVYLCASSPRTASQYFGPGTRLTVL.